The rows below give T cell receptor beta chains drawn from one sample of a study of CD8 T cells in ankylosing spondylitis. One entry per CDR3 protein, called by TCRdb with MiXCR from the 5' RACE reads. The data hold roughly 490,000 distinct CDR3 sequences, with approximately 5% observed a single time. Specimen: blood, either unsorted or a sorted T cell fraction (not recorded which). These receptors were obtained from a male donor with ankylosing spondylitis. Both conserved end residues are part of each CDR3. Each record gives: J gene, D gene, V gene, clone size, CDR3 protein, CDR3 DNA. The D gene is left open where the match is weak. Not every row has a clone size; where given, it reads once, few, many or a size class.

TRBJ2-7,TRBD1,TRBV2,few,CASSSGTGGRKQYF,TGTGCCAGCAGTTCCGGGACAGGGGGGAGGAAGCAGTACTTC
TRBJ2-4,TRBD2,TRBV20-1,NA,CSASLAGGAKNIQYF,TGCAGTGCTAGTCTAGCGGGAGGAGCCAAAAACATTCAGTACTTC
TRBJ2-5,TRBD1,TRBV5-5,many,CASSLRTGQETQYF,TGTGCCAGCAGCCTACGGACAGGACAAGAGACCCAGTACTTC
TRBJ2-7,NA,TRBV27,many,CASSRTALYEQYF,TGTGCCAGCAGCCGGACAGCCCTCTACGAGCAGTACTTC
TRBJ2-5,NA,TRBV4-2,many,CASSLAVGETQYF,TGTGCCAGCAGCCTAGCGGTCGGAGAGACCCAGTACTTC
TRBJ2-7,NA,TRBV18,many,CASSRRDTSYEQYF,TGTGCCAGCTCACGACGGGACACCTCCTACGAGCAGTACTTC
TRBJ1-2,NA,TRBV5-1,many,CASSLDGSFYGYTF,TGCGCCAGCAGCTTGGATGGGAGCTTCTATGGCTACACCTTC
TRBJ2-2,NA,TRBV7-9,many,CASSRATTNTGELFF,TGTGCCAGCAGCCGGGCCACTACGAACACCGGGGAGCTGTTTTTT
TRBJ2-1,NA,TRBV9,many,CASSRGTGGEQFF,TGTGCCAGCAGCAGGGGGACCGGCGGTGAGCAGTTCTTC
TRBJ2-7,NA,TRBV20-1,many,CSARSAGSYEQYF,TGCAGTGCTAGATCCGCAGGATCCTACGAGCAGTACTTC
TRBJ2-7,TRBD2,TRBV20-1,many,CSADRGAGVHEQYF,TGCAGTGCCGACCGGGGAGCGGGAGTCCACGAGCAGTACTTC
TRBJ1-1,TRBD1,TRBV7-8,many,CASSRSTGGTEAFF,TGTGCCAGCAGCCGATCCACAGGGGGCACTGAAGCTTTCTTT
TRBJ2-2,NA,TRBV20-1,many,CSADVQNTGELFF,TGCAGTGCTGACGTCCAGAACACCGGGGAGCTGTTTTTT
TRBJ2-7,NA,TRBV20-1,many,CSASSGEYYEQYF,TGCAGTGCAAGCTCGGGGGAGTATTACGAGCAGTACTTC
TRBJ1-2,TRBD1,TRBV4-3,many,CASSQTGFDGYTF,TGCGCCAGCAGCCAGACAGGGTTCGATGGCTACACCTTC
TRBJ2-3,NA,TRBV7-3,NA,CASSDRGIDTQYF,TGTGCCAGCAGTGATCGGGGGATAGATACGCAGTATTTT
TRBJ1-2,TRBD1,TRBV20-1,many,CSHSRPVDREYGYTF,TGCAGTCATAGCCGCCCCGTAGACAGGGAATATGGCTACACCTTC
TRBJ1-1,NA,TRBV7-8,many,CASSLNPEGPEAFF,TGTGCCAGCAGCTTAAACCCCGAGGGGCCTGAAGCTTTCTTT
TRBJ2-2,NA,TRBV20-1,many,CSAMRALTGELFF,TGCAGTGCTATGCGGGCTCTAACCGGGGAGCTGTTTTTT
TRBJ1-5,NA,TRBV27,many,CASGFQPQHF,TGTGCCAGCGGGTTTCAGCCCCAGCATTTT
TRBJ1-2,NA,TRBV29-1,many,CSVSDYGYTF,TGCAGCGTTTCGGACTATGGCTACACCTTC
TRBJ2-7,TRBD1,TRBV6-1,NA,CASSLRDRVGFEQYF,TGTGCCAGCAGTCTCCGGGACAGGGTAGGATTCGAGCAGTACTTC
TRBJ2-3,NA,TRBV5-1,many,CASSPDSRVETDTQYF,TGCGCCAGCAGCCCGGACTCGCGTGTTGAGACAGATACGCAGTATTTT
TRBJ2-2,NA,TRBV10-3,many,CAISDWSGGELFF,TGTGCCATCAGTGACTGGAGTGGCGGGGAGCTGTTTTTT
TRBJ2-3,NA,TRBV20-1,many,CSASAVSDTQYF,TGCAGTGCTAGCGCAGTATCAGATACGCAGTATTTT
TRBJ1-2,TRBD1,TRBV10-3,many,CATKTGILQNYGYTF,TGTGCCACCAAGACAGGGATTCTTCAAAACTATGGCTACACCTTC
TRBJ2-7,TRBD2,TRBV7-2,many,CASSLVLAGEQYF,TGTGCCAGCAGCTTAGTACTAGCGGGTGAGCAGTACTTC
TRBJ2-7,NA,TRBV11-2,NA,CASSSFRRDYEQYF,TGTGCCAGCAGCTCCTTCAGGCGGGACTACGAGCAGTACTTC
TRBJ2-3,NA,TRBV9,many,CASSVAPQSTDTQYF,TGTGCCAGCAGCGTAGCCCCGCAGAGCACAGATACGCAGTATTTT
TRBJ2-5,TRBD2,TRBV7-2,NA,CASTRVGGDAGETQYF,TGTGCCAGCACTCGAGTTGGGGGGGACGCTGGGGAGACCCAGTACTTC
TRBJ1-5,NA,TRBV12-3/TRBV12-4,many,CASNLGGSYSNQPQHF,TGTGCCAGCAACCTCGGAGGGTCCTATAGCAATCAGCCCCAGCATTTT
TRBJ2-1,NA,TRBV27,many,CASGGGSGVYNEQFF,TGTGCCAGCGGAGGGGGTTCGGGAGTCTACAATGAGCAGTTCTTC
TRBJ1-3,TRBD1,TRBV20-1,many,CSATSNRGENTIYF,TGCAGTGCTACCTCTAACAGGGGGGAGAACACCATATATTTT
TRBJ2-7,TRBD2,TRBV2,few,CASRRTGGSYEQYF,TGTGCCAGCAGGAGAACGGGAGGGTCCTACGAGCAGTACTTC
TRBJ2-1,TRBD2,TRBV29-1,few,CSVSGLAKGYNEQFF,TGCAGCGTTTCGGGACTAGCTAAGGGGTACAATGAGCAGTTCTTC
TRBJ2-1,TRBD1,TRBV5-1,many,CASTRDSWVDEQFF,TGCGCCAGCACCAGGGACAGCTGGGTGGATGAGCAGTTCTTC
TRBJ2-5,TRBD1,TRBV12-3/TRBV12-4,many,CASSSDRGLLGRQETQYF,TGTGCCAGCAGCTCAGACAGGGGGCTTTTAGGCCGTCAAGAGACCCAGTACTTC
TRBJ2-5,NA,TRBV5-5,few,CASSFSVSETQYF,TGTGCCAGCAGCTTCTCAGTATCAGAGACCCAGTACTTC
TRBJ2-2,NA,TRBV7-8,many,CASSFSFTGELFF,TGTGCCAGCAGCTTCTCATTCACCGGGGAGCTGTTTTTT
TRBJ2-3,NA,TRBV7-2,many,CASSLVTGQPSDTQYF,TGTGCCAGCAGCTTAGTTACAGGACAGCCATCAGATACGCAGTATTTT
TRBJ2-7,TRBD2,TRBV24-1,many,CATSDPGTSGATYEQYF,TGTGCCACCAGTGACCCGGGGACTAGCGGGGCGACCTACGAGCAGTACTTC
TRBJ1-1,NA,TRBV20-1,many,CSARRGSTEAFF,TGCAGTGCTAGAAGGGGGAGCACTGAAGCTTTCTTT
TRBJ1-1,NA,TRBV29-1,many,CSVVRAGSTEAFF,TGCAGCGTTGTGAGGGCAGGTAGCACTGAAGCTTTCTTT
TRBJ2-7,NA,TRBV2,NA,CASSERGALGEQYF,TGTGCCAGCAGTGAACGGGGGGCCTTGGGCGAGCAGTACTTC
TRBJ2-5,NA,TRBV7-9,many,CASSLFGGGGETQYF,TGTGCCAGCAGCTTATTCGGGGGCGGAGGTGAGACCCAGTACTTC
TRBJ2-2,TRBD1,TRBV4-3,many,CASSEDRGRTGELFF,TGCGCCAGCAGCGAGGACAGGGGGCGAACCGGGGAGCTGTTTTTT
TRBJ2-7,TRBD1,TRBV7-2,few,CASSYSTGGNEQYF,TGTGCCAGCAGCTACTCGACAGGGGGCAACGAGCAGTACTTC
TRBJ2-7,TRBD1,TRBV15,NA,CATSSFRDRLEQYF,TGTGCCACCAGCTCGTTTCGGGACAGGCTCGAGCAGTACTTC
TRBJ1-4,NA,TRBV9,many,CASSVRQDIDEKLFF,TGTGCCAGCAGCGTACGACAGGATATAGATGAAAAACTGTTTTTT
TRBJ2-3,TRBD2,TRBV4-3,many,CASSQDLGRGRDTQYF,TGCGCCAGCAGCCAAGATCTTGGGAGGGGCAGGGATACGCAGTATTTT
TRBJ1-5,NA,TRBV9,many,CASSVEPINQPQHF,TGTGCCAGCAGCGTAGAACCGATCAATCAGCCCCAGCATTTT
TRBJ1-1,TRBD1,TRBV12-3/TRBV12-4,many,CASSLGQGEWSEAFF,TGTGCCAGCAGTCTCGGACAGGGAGAGTGGTCTGAAGCTTTCTTT
TRBJ1-2,NA,TRBV12-3/TRBV12-4,many,CASSLWGSSNYGYTF,TGTGCCAGCAGTTTGTGGGGGTCCTCTAACTATGGCTACACCTTC